A few counts support the clone carrying this T cell receptor beta chain. Its specificity is not known. This entry belongs to a study of lymphopenia after photon versus proton radiotherapy. Points from the study as a whole: Under photons, naive T cells and diversity fell while effector/memory populations rose. After lymphocyte nadir, photon-treated repertoires showed oligoclonal expansion, especially CD8+ Temra. Post-nadir TCR diversity decline inversely tracked overall survival among those who died.

Generated by immunoSEQ multiplex PCR, the TCRdb table keeps only in-frame clones and is missing some. The table has approximately 45,000 clones, 65% to 90% seen once. The CDR3 is 15 residues long. With 1 base clipped from V and 4 bases from J, the junction kept 5 bases outside the gene matches. The germline CDR1 and CDR2 sequences are SGHRS and YFSETQ. Material: peripheral blood, obtained from a patient treated with photon-based radiotherapy. This chain connects TRBV5-1 to TRBJ2-1; 7 bases align to TRBD2. The sequence came from a man aged 35 to 55 with gastric cancer. This chain's CDR3 is CASSLPWTSYNEQFF. CDR3 sequence (DNA): TGCGCCAGCAGCTTGCCATGGACTAGTTACAATGAGCAGTTCTTC.